This TCR beta chain is from a study of CD8 T cells in Susac syndrome. As regards this clonotype: What it binds is not known.

Study outcomes and limitations: CD4+ repertoires of Susac syndrome patients lacked detectable clonal expansion.

The authors reverse transcribed about 0.45 to 1 ug RNA with random hexamers. immunoSEQ multiplex PCR amplified TCR beta CDR3 across 54 Vbeta, 13 Jbeta. TCRdb fed the immunoSEQ multiplex PCR reads into MiXCR, producing one record per CDR3 protein. The sample yields roughly 130,000 distinct CDR3 sequences, 96% seen once. In contrast to the negatively isolated CD8+ and CD4+ T cells, TEMRA cells were FACS-enriched. This CDR3 region has 10 residues. Per the germline V gene, CDR1 is SQVTM and CDR2 is ANQGSEA. V was clipped by 0 bases and J by 7 bases, with 3 bases between them. Material: CD4+ T cells from PBMCs. The sequence was obtained from a human donor with Susac syndrome. The V call is TRBV29-1, the J call TRBJ2-5, with unresolved D. For the CDR3, the DNA is TGCAGCGTTGAAGAGTGGACCCAGTACTTC. The encoded protein is CSVEEWTQYF.